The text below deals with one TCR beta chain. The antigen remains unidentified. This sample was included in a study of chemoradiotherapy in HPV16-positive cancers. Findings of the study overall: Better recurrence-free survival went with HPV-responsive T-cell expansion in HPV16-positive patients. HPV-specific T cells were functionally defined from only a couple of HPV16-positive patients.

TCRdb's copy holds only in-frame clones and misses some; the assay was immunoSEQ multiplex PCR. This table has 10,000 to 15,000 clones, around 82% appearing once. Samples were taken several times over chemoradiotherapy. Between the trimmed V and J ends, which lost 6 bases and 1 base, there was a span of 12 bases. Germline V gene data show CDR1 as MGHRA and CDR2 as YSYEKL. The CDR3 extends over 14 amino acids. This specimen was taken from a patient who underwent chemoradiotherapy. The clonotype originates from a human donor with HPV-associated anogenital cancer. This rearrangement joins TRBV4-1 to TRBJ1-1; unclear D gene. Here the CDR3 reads CASRSNGWNTEAFF. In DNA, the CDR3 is TGCGCCAGCAGGTCGAATGGATGGAACACTGAAGCTTTCTTT.